This section outlines one T cell receptor (beta chain) sequence together with its context. Its cognate antigen is unknown. It was by 5' RACE with UMI labels that the TRB cDNA libraries were prepared. TCRdb reprocessed the 5' RACE reads and keeps a single row for each CDR3 protein, giving no DNA. This specimen shows around 60,000 distinct CDR3 sequences; the ten leading clones hold approximately 0.8%. This specimen belongs to a study of CXCR3-negative and CXCR3-positive naive CD8 T cells. Points from the study as a whole: Cryopreserved PBMCs had partly decreased CXCR3 expression; fresh PBMCs were used in most assays. TRB CDR3 properties served as the basis for inferring TCR strength, and surface CD5 was comparable between naive subsets. In CXCR3-positive naive cells, the TRB CDR3s were more hydrophobic than in CXCR3-negative naive cells.

The CDR3 has 15 residues. The V gene's germline CDR1 is LGHNA and CDR2 YSLEER. This clonotype was obtained from a human donor in good health. Some clones in this sample may be carry-over from other donors' samples. The material sequenced was naive CXCR3+ CD8+ T cells from blood. As to subset: CD45RO-CCR7+CD27+CD95- naive CD8+ T cells expressing CXCR3 (TNR3+). The chain links TRBV4-3 to TRBJ2-7. CDR3 in amino acids: CTSSQDRSSSYEQYF.